What follows is one TCR beta chain and its context. Its matching antigen is unknown. Repertoires were generated with immunoSEQ multiplex PCR, while TCRdb's copy carries only in-frame clones and drops some. The sample gives over 110,000 clones, 90% of which show up once; approximately 1.6% is in the top ten. The analysis combined second doses at about 4 or about 12 weeks. The record originates from a study of T cell responses to AZD1222 COVID-19 vaccine. Study results and limitations: Epitopes outside B.1.351 and B.1.1.7 mutated regions reportedly drew nearly half of spike TCRs.

From germline, CDR1 is LNHDA and CDR2 SQIVND (reference sequence). CDR3 length: 10 residues. V shed 8 bases and J shed 7 bases, with 5 bases lying between them. The chain carries TRBV19 and TRBJ2-2; D call uncertain. Material: peripheral blood, obtained 28 days after the second AZD1222 dose. The receptor was isolated from an adult who received the AZD1222 COVID-19 vaccine. CDR3 protein: CASGVGELFF. CDR3 in DNA: TGTGCCAGTGGGGTCGGGGAGCTGTTTTTT. Full variable domain (outside the CDR3, taken from reference TRBV19 and TRBJ2-2): DGGITQSPKYLFRKEGQNVTLSCEQNLNHDAMYWYRQDPGQGLRLIYYSQIVNDFQKGDIAEGYSVSREKKESFPLTVTSAQKNPTAFYLCASGVGELFFGEGSRLTVL.